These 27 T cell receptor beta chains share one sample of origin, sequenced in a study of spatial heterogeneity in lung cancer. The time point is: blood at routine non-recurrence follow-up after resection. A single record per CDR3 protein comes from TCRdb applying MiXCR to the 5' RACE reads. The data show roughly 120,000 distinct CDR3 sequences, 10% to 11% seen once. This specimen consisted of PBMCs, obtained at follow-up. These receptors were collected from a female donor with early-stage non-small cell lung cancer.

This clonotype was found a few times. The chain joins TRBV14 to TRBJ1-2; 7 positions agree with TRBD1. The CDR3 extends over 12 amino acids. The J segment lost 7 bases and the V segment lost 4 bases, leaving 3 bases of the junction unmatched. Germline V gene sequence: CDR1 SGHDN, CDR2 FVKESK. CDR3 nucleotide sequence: TGTGCCAGCAGCCTGACAGGGTTTGGCTACACCTTC. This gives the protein CASSLTGFGYTF.

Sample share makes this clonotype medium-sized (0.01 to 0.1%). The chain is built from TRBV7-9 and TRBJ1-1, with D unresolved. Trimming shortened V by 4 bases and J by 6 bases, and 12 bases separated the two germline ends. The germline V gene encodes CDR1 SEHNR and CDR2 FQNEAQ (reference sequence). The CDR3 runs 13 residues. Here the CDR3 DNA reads TGTGCCAGCAGCTCACCGGGGTCTGCTGAAGCTTTCTTT. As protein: CASSSPGSAEAFF.

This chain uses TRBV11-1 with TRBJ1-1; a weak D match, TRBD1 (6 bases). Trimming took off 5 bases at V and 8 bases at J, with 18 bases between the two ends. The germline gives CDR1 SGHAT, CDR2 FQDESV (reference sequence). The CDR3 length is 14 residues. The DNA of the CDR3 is TGTGCCAGCAGCATTAGGACAGCCGAGACCGAAGCTTTCTTT. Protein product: CASSIRTAETEAFF.

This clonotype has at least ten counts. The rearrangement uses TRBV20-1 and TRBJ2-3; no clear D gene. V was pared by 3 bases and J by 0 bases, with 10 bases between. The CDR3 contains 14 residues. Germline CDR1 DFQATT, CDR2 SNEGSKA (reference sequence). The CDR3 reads CSASAQPSTDTQYF. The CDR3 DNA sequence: TGCAGTGCTAGCGCCCAGCCTAGCACAGATACGCAGTATTTT.

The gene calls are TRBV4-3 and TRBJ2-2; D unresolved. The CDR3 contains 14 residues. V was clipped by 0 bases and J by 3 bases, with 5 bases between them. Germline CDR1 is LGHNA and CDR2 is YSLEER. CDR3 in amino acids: CASSQDRYTGELFF. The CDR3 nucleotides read TGCGCCAGCAGCCAAGACAGATACACCGGGGAGCTGTTTTTT.

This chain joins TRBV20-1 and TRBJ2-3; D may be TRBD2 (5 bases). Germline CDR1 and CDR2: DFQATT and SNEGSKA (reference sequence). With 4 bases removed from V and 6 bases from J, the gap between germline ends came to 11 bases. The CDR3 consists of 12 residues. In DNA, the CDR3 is TGCAGTGCTATCTCGGGAAGCGATACGCAGTATTTT. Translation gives CSAISGSDTQYF.

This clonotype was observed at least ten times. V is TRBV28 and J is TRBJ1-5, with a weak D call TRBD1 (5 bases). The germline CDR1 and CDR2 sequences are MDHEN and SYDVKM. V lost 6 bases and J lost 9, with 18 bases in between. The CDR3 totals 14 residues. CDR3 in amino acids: CASRPTGSSRPQHF. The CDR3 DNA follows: TGTGCCAGCAGACCTACAGGTTCAAGTCGGCCCCAGCATTTT.

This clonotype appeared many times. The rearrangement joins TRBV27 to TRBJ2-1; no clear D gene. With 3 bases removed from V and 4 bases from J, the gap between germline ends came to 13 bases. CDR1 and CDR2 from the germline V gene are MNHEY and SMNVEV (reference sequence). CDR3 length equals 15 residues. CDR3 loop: CASSLRYEQYNEQFF. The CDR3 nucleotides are TGTGCCAGCAGTTTGCGGTACGAACAGTACAATGAGCAGTTCTTC.

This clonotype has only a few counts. The DNA of the CDR3 is TGTGCCACCAGTGAGTCTAGCACAGATACGCAGTATTTT. Protein product: CATSESSTDTQYF. The chain couples TRBV24-1 to TRBJ2-3; no clear D. The ends were cut back, 4 bases at V and 0 bases at J, with 4 bases in the middle. This CDR3 contains 13 residues. Germline V lookup: CDR1 KGHDR, CDR2 SFDVKD.

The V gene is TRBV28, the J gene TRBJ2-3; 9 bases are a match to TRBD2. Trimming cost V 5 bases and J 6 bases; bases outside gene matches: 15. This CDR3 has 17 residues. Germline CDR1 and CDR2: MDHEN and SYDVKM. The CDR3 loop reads CASSGLWASGRTDTQYF. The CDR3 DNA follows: TGTGCCAGCAGTGGTTTGTGGGCGAGCGGGAGGACGGATACGCAGTATTTT.

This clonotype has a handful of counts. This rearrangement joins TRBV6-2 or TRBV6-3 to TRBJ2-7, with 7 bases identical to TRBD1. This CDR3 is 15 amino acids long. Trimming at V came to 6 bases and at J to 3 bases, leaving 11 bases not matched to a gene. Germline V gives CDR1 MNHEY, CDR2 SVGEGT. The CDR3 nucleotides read TGTGCCAGCAGCGTAACCGGGACAGTCTTCTACGAGCAGTACGTC. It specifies CASSVTGTVFYEQYV.

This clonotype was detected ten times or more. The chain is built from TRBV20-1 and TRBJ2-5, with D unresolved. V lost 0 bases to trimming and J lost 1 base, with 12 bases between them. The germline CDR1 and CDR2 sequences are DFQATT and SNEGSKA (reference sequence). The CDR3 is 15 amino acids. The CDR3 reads CSARDGMVPQETQYF. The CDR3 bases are TGCAGTGCTAGAGATGGAATGGTCCCCCAAGAGACCCAGTACTTC.

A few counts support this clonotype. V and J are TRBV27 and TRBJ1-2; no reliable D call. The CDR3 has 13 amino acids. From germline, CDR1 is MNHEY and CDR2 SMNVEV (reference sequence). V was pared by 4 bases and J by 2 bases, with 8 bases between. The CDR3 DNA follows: TGTGCCAGCAGTTCGACGGCCAACTATGGCTACACCTTC. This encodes CASSSTANYGYTF.

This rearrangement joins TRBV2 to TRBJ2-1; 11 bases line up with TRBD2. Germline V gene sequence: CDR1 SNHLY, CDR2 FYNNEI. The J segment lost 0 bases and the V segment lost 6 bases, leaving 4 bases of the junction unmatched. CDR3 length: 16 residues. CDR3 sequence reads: CASRGTSGYSYNEQFF. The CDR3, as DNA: TGTGCCAGCAGAGGGACTAGCGGATACTCCTACAATGAGCAGTTCTTC.

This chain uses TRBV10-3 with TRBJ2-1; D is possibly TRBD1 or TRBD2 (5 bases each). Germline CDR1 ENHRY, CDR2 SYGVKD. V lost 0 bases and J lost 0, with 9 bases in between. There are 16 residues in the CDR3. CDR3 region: CAISESKGPSYNEQFF. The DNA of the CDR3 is TGTGCCATCAGTGAGTCGAAGGGACCCTCCTACAATGAGCAGTTCTTC.

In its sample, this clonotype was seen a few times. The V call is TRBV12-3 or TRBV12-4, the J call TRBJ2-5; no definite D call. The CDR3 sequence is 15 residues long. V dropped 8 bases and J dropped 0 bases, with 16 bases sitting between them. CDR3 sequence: CASGRSLANQETQYF. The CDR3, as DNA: TGTGCCAGCGGGCGTTCCTTGGCTAACCAAGAGACCCAGTACTTC.

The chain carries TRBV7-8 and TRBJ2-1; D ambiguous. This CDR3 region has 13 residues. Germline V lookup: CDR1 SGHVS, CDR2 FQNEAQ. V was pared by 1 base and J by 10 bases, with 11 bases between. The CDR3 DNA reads TGTGCCAGCAGCTTAGGTCCCCAATTGGAGCAGTTCTTC. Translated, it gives CASSLGPQLEQFF.

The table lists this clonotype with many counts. In DNA, the CDR3 is TGCGCCAGCAGTCAGGGGGGAGTCGGAAATCAGCCCCAGCATTTT. Its translation: CASSQGGVGNQPQHF. The chain couples TRBV23-1 to TRBJ1-5; a weak D match, TRBD1 (5 bases). TRBV23-1 counts as an open reading frame of uncertain function. This CDR3 comprises 15 residues. V was pared by 3 bases and J by 4 bases, with 13 bases between.

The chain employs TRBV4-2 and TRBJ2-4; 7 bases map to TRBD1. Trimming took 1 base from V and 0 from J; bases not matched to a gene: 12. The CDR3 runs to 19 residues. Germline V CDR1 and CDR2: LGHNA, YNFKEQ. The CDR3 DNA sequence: TGTGCCAGCAGCCAAGTAGGGACAGCATTCGACCTAGCCAAAAACATTCAGTACTTC. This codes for CASSQVGTAFDLAKNIQYF.

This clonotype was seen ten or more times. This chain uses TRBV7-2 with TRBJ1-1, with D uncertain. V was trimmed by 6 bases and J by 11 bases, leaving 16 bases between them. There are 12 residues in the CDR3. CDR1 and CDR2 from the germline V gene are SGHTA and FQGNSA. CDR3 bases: TGTGCCAGCAGTCGACCGGCTGGAGGTGCTTTCTTT. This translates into CASSRPAGGAFF.

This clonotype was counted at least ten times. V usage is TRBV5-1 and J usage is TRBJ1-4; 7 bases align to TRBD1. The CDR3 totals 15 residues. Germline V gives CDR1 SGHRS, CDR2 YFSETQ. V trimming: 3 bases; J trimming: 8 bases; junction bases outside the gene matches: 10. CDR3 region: CASSSTGTEGEKLFF. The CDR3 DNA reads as TGCGCCAGCAGCTCGACCGGGACAGAAGGCGAAAAACTGTTTTTT. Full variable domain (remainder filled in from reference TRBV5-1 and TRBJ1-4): KAGVTQTPRYLIKTRGQQVTLSCSPISGHRSVSWYQQTPGQGLQFLFEYFSETQRNKGNFPGRFSGRQFSNSRSEMNVSTLELGDSALYLCASSSTGTEGEKLFFGSGTQLSVL.

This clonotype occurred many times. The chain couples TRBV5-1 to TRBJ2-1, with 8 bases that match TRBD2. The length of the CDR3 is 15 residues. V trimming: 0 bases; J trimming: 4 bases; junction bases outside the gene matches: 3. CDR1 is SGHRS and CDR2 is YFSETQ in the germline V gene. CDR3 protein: CASSLDSGAYNEQFF. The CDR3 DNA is TGCGCCAGCAGCTTGGATAGCGGGGCATACAATGAGCAGTTCTTC.

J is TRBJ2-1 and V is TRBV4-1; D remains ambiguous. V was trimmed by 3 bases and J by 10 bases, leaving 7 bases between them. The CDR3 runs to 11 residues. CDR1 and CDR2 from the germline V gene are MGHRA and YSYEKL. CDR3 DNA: TGCGCCAGCAGCCACTGGGCAGAGCAGTTCTTC. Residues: CASSHWAEQFF.

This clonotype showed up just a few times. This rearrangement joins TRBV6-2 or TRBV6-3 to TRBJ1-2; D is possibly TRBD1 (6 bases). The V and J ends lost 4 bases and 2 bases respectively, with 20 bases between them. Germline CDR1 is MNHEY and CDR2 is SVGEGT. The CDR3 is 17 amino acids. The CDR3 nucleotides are TGTGCCAGCAGTTCCAGGCCCACAGGGACGGCGAACTATGGCTACACCTTC. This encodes CASSSRPTGTANYGYTF.

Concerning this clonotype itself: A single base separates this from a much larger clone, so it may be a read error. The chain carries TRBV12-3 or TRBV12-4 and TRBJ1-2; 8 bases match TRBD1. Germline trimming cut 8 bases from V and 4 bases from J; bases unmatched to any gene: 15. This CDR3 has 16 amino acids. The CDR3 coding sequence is TGTGCCAGCTGTAAGCAACCCAGGGGGCTCGGCTATGGCTACACCTTC. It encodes CASCKQPRGLGYGYTF.

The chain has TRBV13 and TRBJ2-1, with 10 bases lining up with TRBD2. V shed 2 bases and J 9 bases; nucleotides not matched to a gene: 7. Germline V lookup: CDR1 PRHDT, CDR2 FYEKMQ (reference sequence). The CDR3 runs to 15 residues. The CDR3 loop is CASSLTSSGSGEQFF. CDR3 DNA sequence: TGTGCCAGCAGCTTAACGTCTAGCGGGAGCGGTGAGCAGTTCTTC.

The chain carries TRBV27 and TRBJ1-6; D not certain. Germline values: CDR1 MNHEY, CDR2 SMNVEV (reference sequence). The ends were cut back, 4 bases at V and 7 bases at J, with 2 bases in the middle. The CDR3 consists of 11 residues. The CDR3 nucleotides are TGTGCCAGCAGTTCCAATTCACCCCTCCACTTT. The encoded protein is CASSSNSPLHF.